This TCR beta chain was retrieved from a study of Ad26.COV2.S vaccination and SARS-CoV-2 variants. Assay used: immunoSEQ multiplex PCR; TCRdb lists only in-frame clones, some missing. The repertoire holds just over 350,000 clones, about 88% seen once, with 2.5% to 3.5% in the top ten. In its sample, this clone was seen a few times. With 3 bases clipped from V and 9 bases from J, the junction kept 8 bases outside the gene matches. Per the germline V gene, CDR1 is MNHEY and CDR2 is SMNVEV (reference sequence). This CDR3 is 16 amino acids long. Treatment indicated: some 20 received Ad26.COV2.S at low or high dose, single or two shots; five or six received placebo; per-sample allocation not given. The investigators took samples on day 63 after the first vaccine or placebo injection. Adults aged 18-55 years in Boston included the donor. Wuhan-strain SARS-CoV-2 spike was expressed by the Ad26 vector that made up the vaccine.

This sample comprised peripheral blood, obtained in a trial of Ad26.COV2.S vaccine versus placebo. The TCR comes from a person aged 18-60 years who received the Ad26.COV2.S COVID-19 vaccine or a placebo. V usage is TRBV27 and J usage is TRBJ1-6, with 10 bases aligning to TRBD1. CDR3 amino acids: CASSFGPGQGFSPLHF. The CDR3 DNA is TGTGCCAGCAGTTTCGGCCCGGGACAGGGGTTTTCACCCCTCCACTTT.